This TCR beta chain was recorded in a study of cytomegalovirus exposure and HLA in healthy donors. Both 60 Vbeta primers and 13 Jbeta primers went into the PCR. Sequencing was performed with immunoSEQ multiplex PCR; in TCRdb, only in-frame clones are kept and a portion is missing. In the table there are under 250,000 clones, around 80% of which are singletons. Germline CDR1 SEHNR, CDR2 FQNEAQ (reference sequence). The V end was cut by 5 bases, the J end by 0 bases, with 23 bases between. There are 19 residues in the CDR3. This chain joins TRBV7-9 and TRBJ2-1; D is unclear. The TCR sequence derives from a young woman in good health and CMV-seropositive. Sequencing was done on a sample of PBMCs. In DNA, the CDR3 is TGTGCCAGCAGCCCGGTTCGAATGGGCCTTCCGAGCTCCTACAATGAGCAGTTCTTC. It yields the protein CASSPVRMGLPSSYNEQFF.